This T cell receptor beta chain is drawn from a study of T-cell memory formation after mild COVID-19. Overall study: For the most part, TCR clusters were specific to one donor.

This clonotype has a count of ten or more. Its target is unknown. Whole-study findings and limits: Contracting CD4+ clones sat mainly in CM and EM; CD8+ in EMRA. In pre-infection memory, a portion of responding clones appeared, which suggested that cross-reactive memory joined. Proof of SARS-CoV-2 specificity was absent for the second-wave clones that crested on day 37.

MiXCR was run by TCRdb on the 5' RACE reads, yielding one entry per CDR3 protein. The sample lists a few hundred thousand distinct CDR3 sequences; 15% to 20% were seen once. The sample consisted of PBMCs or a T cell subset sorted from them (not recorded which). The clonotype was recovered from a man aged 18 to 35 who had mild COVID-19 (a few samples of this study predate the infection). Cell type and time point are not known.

CDR3 nucleotides: TGCGCCAGCAGCTTGGGGATTAGCGGGAAAAGCACAGATACGCAGTATTTT. Translating gives CASSLGISGKSTDTQYF. The chain combines TRBV5-1 with TRBJ2-3; 8 nucleotides match TRBD2. V trimming: 0 bases; J trimming: 0 bases; junction bases outside the gene matches: 6. The CDR3 is made up of 17 amino acids. Per germline, CDR1 SGHRS and CDR2 YFSETQ.